The entry that follows covers one TCR beta chain sequence. Its antigen is unknown. Germline V gene data show CDR1 as SGHNT and CDR2 as YYREEE (reference sequence). V was cut by 0 bases and J by 5 bases, with 11 bases left in between. There are 14 residues in the CDR3. The sample belongs to a study of T cells after yellow fever vaccination. Study background: The SMART-Seq v4 Ultra Low Input method served to prepare the low-cell-number fractions. General study points: The study noted that FACS-sorted repertoires could contain abundant clonotypes contaminating from the bulk population. Subsequent booster samples again held most clones from primary vaccination (around 96% CD4, approximately 86% CD8).

Generation of TCR cDNA used 5'RACE template switching (which added a universal primer site and UMIs). TCRdb used MiXCR to reprocess the 5' RACE reads, holding one entry per CDR3 protein. The repertoire includes approximately 120,000 distinct CDR3 sequences, 7.4% of them detected once, and around 2.7% sits in the top ten. Sample: CD4+ T cells sorted from PBMCs, taken about 10 days after the first yellow fever vaccination. This rearrangement joins TRBV5-4 to TRBJ2-5; possibly TRBD2 for D (7 bases). The origin of this receptor is a young man who received the YFV17D yellow fever vaccine. The CDR3 nucleotides read TGTGCCAGCAGCTTGGGGGGGGGCTGGGAGACCCAGTACTTC. Its protein is CASSLGGGWETQYF.